The 20 T cell receptor beta chains below were found in one sample sequenced in a study of molecular identifiers for immune sequencing clone quantification. In TCRdb, the PCR reads were re-called with MiXCR into one record per CDR3 protein. Of roughly 320,000 distinct CDR3 sequences listed, over 20% were seen once; the top ten hold about 0.71%. The specimen sequenced was naive CD8+ T cells from blood, with Jurkat cell RNA spiked in. As to subset: FACS-sorted CD8+CD4-CCR7+CD45RA+ naive T cells. These receptors all stem from a human donor in good health. Some libraries in this study had Jurkat cell RNA spiked in.

V and J are TRBV19 and TRBJ1-1; D unresolved. Germline V CDR1 and CDR2: LNHDA, SQIVND (reference sequence). The CDR3 is 14 amino acids. The germline V and J ends were trimmed by 3 bases and 2 bases, with 10 bases remaining between them. CDR3 bases: TGTGCCAGTAGTATTGCCCCTCTCAACACTGAAGCTTTCTTT. This gives the protein CASSIAPLNTEAFF.

V usage is TRBV20-1 and J usage is TRBJ2-1; 9 bases are a match to TRBD2. CDR3 size: 14 residues. The V segment lost 3 bases and the J segment 6 bases; nucleotides outside the gene matches: 6. Germline CDR1 and CDR2: DFQATT and SNEGSKA (reference sequence). This chain's CDR3 is CSARAGGPSNEQFF. The CDR3, as DNA: TGCAGTGCTAGGGCGGGAGGGCCTTCCAATGAGCAGTTCTTC.

This clonotype occurred a few times. The CDR3 here is CAWDTGGGQETQYF. The CDR3 DNA is TGTGCCTGGGACACTGGGGGGGGACAAGAGACCCAGTACTTC. The chain joins TRBV30 to TRBJ2-5, with TRBD2 matching 7 bases. This CDR3 has 14 residues. The J segment lost 2 bases and the V segment lost 5 bases, leaving 8 bases of the junction unmatched. Germline V lookup: CDR1 GTSNPN, CDR2 SVGIG (reference sequence).

This clonotype was counted only a few times. The genes are TRBV19 and TRBJ2-7; D possibly corresponds to TRBD1 (6 bases). V lost 6 bases and J 3 bases, leaving 18 bases between the germline ends. This CDR3 is 15 amino acids long. Looked up from germline, CDR1 is LNHDA and CDR2 is SQIVND (reference sequence). For the CDR3, the DNA is TGTGCCAGTAGACCACAGGGATTATCGAGCTACGAGCAGTACTTC. Translating it yields CASRPQGLSSYEQYF.

For this clonotype: A much larger clone lies a single base off, so this may be a read error. The rearrangement uses TRBV5-6 and TRBJ1-3; 7 nucleotides agree with TRBD1. Germline values: CDR1 SGHDT, CDR2 YYEEEE. The CDR3 totals 15 residues. V shed 4 bases and J 2 bases; nucleotides not matched to a gene: 6. The CDR3 DNA is TGTGCCAGCAGCCCGACAGGGTCAACTGGAAACACCATATATTTT. It encodes CASSPTGSTGNTIYF.

About this clonotype: Its ends do not fully match the called genes, so a read error is possible. CDR3 nucleotides: TGTGCCAGCAGTTATGCGGGACTAGACGAGCGGTACTTC. This sequence encodes CASSYAGLDERYF. The J gene is TRBJ2-7, the V gene TRBV6-5; 8 bases match TRBD2. The CDR3 length is 13 residues. CDR1 is MNHEY, CDR2 SVGAGI, per germline.

The V and J genes are TRBV12-3 or TRBV12-4 and TRBJ1-1; D is possibly TRBD1 (6 bases). Trimming took 4 bases from V and 1 from J, leaving 13 bases between them. The CDR3 has 15 residues. The CDR3: CASSSLRTENTEAFF. CDR3 sequence (DNA): TGTGCCAGCAGTTCATTGCGGACAGAGAACACTGAAGCTTTCTTT.

The CDR3 sequence is CASSLAGGLDEQFF. In DNA, the CDR3 is TGTGCCAGCAGCTTAGCGGGGGGGCTGGATGAGCAGTTCTTC. This chain links TRBV7-6 with TRBJ2-1, with D possibly matching TRBD2 (7 bases). The CDR3 spans 14 residues. Trimming stripped 0 bases from V and 8 bases from J, with 11 bases between. The V gene's germline CDR1 is SGHVS and CDR2 FNYEAQ. Looking up the rest from reference TRBV7-6 and TRBJ2-1 gives the full variable domain: GAGVSQSPRYKVTKRGQDVALRCDPISGHVSLYWYRQALGQGPEFLTYFNYEAQQDKSGLPNDRFSAERPEGSISTLTIQRTEQRDSAMYRCASSLAGGLDEQFFGPGTRLTVL.

This clonotype was picked up a small number of times. The chain recombines TRBV11-2 with TRBJ2-1; 7 bases are a match to TRBD2. Trimming cost V 3 bases and J 4 bases; bases outside gene matches: 6. This CDR3 contains 15 residues. In germline, CDR1 is SGHAT, CDR2 FQNNGV. The CDR3 spells CASSFPGGRYNEQFF. As DNA, the CDR3 is TGTGCCAGCAGCTTTCCGGGAGGAAGATACAATGAGCAGTTCTTC.

This sequence joins TRBV7-9 and TRBJ2-1; D remains ambiguous. The CDR3 has 13 amino acids. Germline V gene lookup returns CDR1 SEHNR and CDR2 FQNEAQ (reference sequence). V was trimmed by 4 bases and J by 12 bases, leaving 16 bases between them. The CDR3 loop is CASSSAPAAAQFF. CDR3 nucleotide sequence: TGTGCCAGCAGCTCGGCCCCCGCCGCCGCGCAGTTCTTC.

The CDR3 loop reads CASSFIGGVNTEAFF. CDR3 coding DNA: TGTGCCAGCAGTTTCATCGGGGGAGTGAACACTGAAGCTTTCTTT. J is TRBJ1-1 and V is TRBV12-3 or TRBV12-4; D might be TRBD1 (5 bases). The CDR3 is 15 amino acids. With 3 bases removed from V and 0 bases from J, the gap between germline ends came to 11 bases.

J is TRBJ1-1 and V is TRBV19, with D possibly TRBD1 on 5 matching bases. The CDR3 spans 15 residues. The germline CDR1 and CDR2 sequences are LNHDA and SQIVND (reference sequence). The V end was cut by 2 bases, the J end by 3 bases, with 13 bases between. The CDR3 sequence: CASSINDRWDTEAFF. In DNA, the CDR3 is TGTGCCAGTAGTATAAACGACAGATGGGACACTGAAGCTTTCTTT.

Points on this clonotype: The junction shows a germline mismatch at one end, possibly a read error. V is TRBV27 and J is TRBJ1-2, with 10 positions matching TRBD1. CDR1 is MNHEY, CDR2 SMNVEV, per germline (reference sequence). This CDR3 has 13 residues. The CDR3 DNA sequence: TGTGTCAGCAGTTGGACAGGGGGGTATGGCTACACCTTC. Amino acid sequence: CVSSWTGGYGYTF.

As to this clonotype: This may come from a read error, since a much larger clone is one base off. The CDR3 nucleotides read TGTGCCAGCAAATCCCGGGACAACTCCTATGAGCAGTACTTC. It codes for CASKSRDNSYEQYF. The genes are TRBV28 and TRBJ2-7; tentative D call: TRBD1 (6 bases). There are 14 residues in the CDR3. The germline V gene has CDR1 MDHEN and CDR2 SYDVKM. Using reference TRBV28 and TRBJ2-7 for the parts outside the CDR3, the full variable domain is DVKVTQSSRYLVKRTGEKVFLECVQDMDHENMFWYRQDPGLGLRLIYFSYDVKMKEKGDIPEGYSVSREKKERFSLILESASTNQTSMYLCASKSRDNSYEQYFGPGTRLTVT.

J is TRBJ2-3 and V is TRBV7-9; 7 bases fit TRBD2. Germline CDR1 and CDR2: SEHNR and FQNEAQ (reference sequence). This CDR3 contains 15 residues. J was trimmed by 2 bases and V by 5 bases; bases with no gene match: 7. The CDR3 loop is CASSPTSAHTDTQYF. CDR3 nucleotide sequence: TGTGCCAGCAGCCCTACTAGCGCCCACACAGATACGCAGTATTTT.

This clonotype was picked up many times. The genes are TRBV14 and TRBJ2-7; D not certain. Germline CDR1 is SGHDN and CDR2 is FVKESK. Trimming removed 0 bases at V and 3 bases at J, with 6 bases between. The CDR3 has 13 amino acids. The CDR3 sequence: CASSQERRYEQYF. Here the CDR3 DNA reads TGTGCCAGCAGCCAAGAGAGGCGCTACGAGCAGTACTTC.

This clonotype was observed many times. The gene calls are TRBV4-1 and TRBJ1-5, with D possibly matching TRBD1 (5 bases). The CDR3 loop spans 16 amino acids. V gave up 2 bases and J gave up 1 base, with 12 bases separating them. The germline V gene has CDR1 MGHRA and CDR2 YSYEKL. The CDR3 DNA reads as TGCGCCAGCAGCCAACAGGGCGGGCAAAGCAATCAGCCCCAGCATTTT. Its translation: CASSQQGGQSNQPQHF.

This clonotype was recorded at least ten times. This chain joins TRBV7-9 and TRBJ1-1, with D hard to call. CDR1 is SEHNR, CDR2 FQNEAQ, per germline (reference sequence). The germline V and J ends were trimmed by 0 bases and 7 bases, with 9 bases remaining between them. The CDR3 extends over 13 amino acids. CDR3: CASSLASGYEAFF. As DNA, the CDR3 is TGTGCCAGCAGCTTAGCTTCTGGATATGAAGCTTTCTTT.

This clonotype was counted a single time. Germline and junction disagree at one end, which may indicate a read error. The rearrangement uses TRBV27 and TRBJ2-7; weak D call: TRBD1 (5 bases). The CDR3 consists of 15 residues. Germline V CDR1 and CDR2: MNHEY, SMNVEV (reference sequence). CDR3 in DNA: TGTACCAGCAGTTTACAGGCAGGACCTCTGAACGAGCAGTACTTC. Its translation: CTSSLQAGPLNEQYF.

This clonotype was found many times. The chain uses TRBV4-1 and TRBJ2-1; D perhaps matches TRBD1 (6 bases). This CDR3 comprises 18 residues. Germline V CDR1 and CDR2: MGHRA, YSYEKL. Trimming cost V 0 bases and J 1 base, with 16 bases left between them. The CDR3 spells CASSQEGAVGTSYNEQFF. The CDR3 DNA is TGCGCCAGCAGCCAAGAGGGGGCGGTCGGGACATCCTACAATGAGCAGTTCTTC.